Sequencing of this TCR beta chain was carried out in a study of identical twins. Broader study findings: Beta out-of-frame twin sharing showed a weaker excess. For monozygotic twins, models underestimated out-of-frame TCR alpha sharing.

This clonotype came up many times. Its target is not known. Germline loops: CDR1 SNHLY, CDR2 FYNNEI. There are 14 residues in the CDR3. Trimming took 5 bases from V and 1 from J, leaving 11 bases between them. TCRdb fed the 5' RACE reads into MiXCR, producing one record per CDR3 protein. The sample has about 220,000 distinct CDR3 sequences, 6.5% to 8% seen once; the top ten hold 13% to 15%. In addition, the sample was reused for a study of T cells expressing NK-cell markers. This second report adds: In a group of 5 or 6 donors, dominant NKG2C+ clonotypes represented about 1.0-8% of CD8+ T cells. Also leading the CD3+CD56-NKG2C+ fraction in a few donors were these clonotypes.

The V call is TRBV2, the J call TRBJ1-1; possibly TRBD1 for D (6 bases). The sequencing sample was made of CD8+ T cells sorted from blood. The sequence derives from a woman aged 18-29 years in good health. CDR3 protein: CASSTGRTNTEAFF. Written as DNA, the CDR3 is TGTGCCAGCAGTACAGGGAGGACGAACACTGAAGCTTTCTTT.